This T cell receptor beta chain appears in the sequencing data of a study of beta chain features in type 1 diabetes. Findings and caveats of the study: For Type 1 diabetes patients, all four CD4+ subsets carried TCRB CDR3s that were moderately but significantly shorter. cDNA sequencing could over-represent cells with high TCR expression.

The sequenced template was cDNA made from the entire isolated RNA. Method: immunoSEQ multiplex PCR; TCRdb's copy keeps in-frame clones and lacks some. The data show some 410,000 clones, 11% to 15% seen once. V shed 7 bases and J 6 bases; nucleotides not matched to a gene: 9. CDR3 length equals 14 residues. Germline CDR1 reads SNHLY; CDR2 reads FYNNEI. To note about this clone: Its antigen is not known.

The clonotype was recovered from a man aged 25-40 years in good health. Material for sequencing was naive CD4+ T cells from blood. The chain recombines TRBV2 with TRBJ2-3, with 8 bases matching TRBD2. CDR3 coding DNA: TGTGCCAGCAAAGCGGGAGAGCGAGCTGATACGCAGTATTTT. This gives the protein CASKAGERADTQYF.